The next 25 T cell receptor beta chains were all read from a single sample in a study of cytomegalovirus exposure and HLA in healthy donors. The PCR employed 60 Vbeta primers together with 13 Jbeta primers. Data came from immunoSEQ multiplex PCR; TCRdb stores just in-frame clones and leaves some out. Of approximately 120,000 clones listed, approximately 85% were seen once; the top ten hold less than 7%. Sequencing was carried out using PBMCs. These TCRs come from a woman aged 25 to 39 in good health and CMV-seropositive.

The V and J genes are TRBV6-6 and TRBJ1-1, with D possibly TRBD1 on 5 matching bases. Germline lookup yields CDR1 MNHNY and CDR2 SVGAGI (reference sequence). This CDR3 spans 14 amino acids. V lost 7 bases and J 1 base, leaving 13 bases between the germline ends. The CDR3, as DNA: TGTGCCAGCACTGGGGGGAGATGGAACACTGAAGCTTTCTTT. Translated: CASTGGRWNTEAFF.

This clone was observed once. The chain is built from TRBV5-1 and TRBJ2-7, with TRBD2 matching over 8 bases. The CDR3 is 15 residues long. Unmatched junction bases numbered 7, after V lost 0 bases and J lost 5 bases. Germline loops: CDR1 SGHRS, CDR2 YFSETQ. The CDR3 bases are TGCGCCAGCAGCTTGGATCTAGCGGGTACGAACGAGCAGTACTTC. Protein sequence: CASSLDLAGTNEQYF.

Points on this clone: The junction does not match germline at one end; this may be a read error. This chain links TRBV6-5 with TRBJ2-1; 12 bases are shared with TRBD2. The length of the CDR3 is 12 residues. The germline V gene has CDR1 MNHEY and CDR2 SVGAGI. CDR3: CASRRTSGTAVF. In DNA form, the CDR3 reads TGTGCCAGCAGACGGACTAGCGGGACGGCTGTCTTC.

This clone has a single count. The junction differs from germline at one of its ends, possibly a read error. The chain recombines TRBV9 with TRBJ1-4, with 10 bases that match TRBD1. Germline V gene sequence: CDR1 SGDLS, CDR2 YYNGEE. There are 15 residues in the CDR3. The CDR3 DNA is TGTGCCGGCAGCGTAGAGGACAGGGGGGGTGAAAAACTGTTTTTT. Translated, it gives CAGSVEDRGGEKLFF.

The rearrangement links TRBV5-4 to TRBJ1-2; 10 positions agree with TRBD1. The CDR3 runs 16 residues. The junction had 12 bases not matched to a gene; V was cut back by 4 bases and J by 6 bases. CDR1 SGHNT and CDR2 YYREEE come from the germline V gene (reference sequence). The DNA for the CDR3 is TGTGCCAGCAGCCGAGGAGGGACAGGGGTGTTAGATGGCTACACCTTC. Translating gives CASSRGGTGVLDGYTF.

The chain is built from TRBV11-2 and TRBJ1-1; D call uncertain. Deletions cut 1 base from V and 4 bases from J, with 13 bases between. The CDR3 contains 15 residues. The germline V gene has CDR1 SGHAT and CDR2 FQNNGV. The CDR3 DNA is TGTGCCAGCAGCTTAGCTACGAGGGTGAGCACTGAAGCTTTCTTT. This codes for CASSLATRVSTEAFF.

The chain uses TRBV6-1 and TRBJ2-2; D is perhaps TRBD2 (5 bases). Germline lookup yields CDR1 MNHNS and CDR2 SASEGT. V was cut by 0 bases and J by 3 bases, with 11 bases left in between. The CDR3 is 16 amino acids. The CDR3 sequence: CASSEAPAAYTGELFF. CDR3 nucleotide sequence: TGTGCCAGCAGTGAAGCCCCAGCGGCCTACACCGGGGAGCTGTTTTTT.

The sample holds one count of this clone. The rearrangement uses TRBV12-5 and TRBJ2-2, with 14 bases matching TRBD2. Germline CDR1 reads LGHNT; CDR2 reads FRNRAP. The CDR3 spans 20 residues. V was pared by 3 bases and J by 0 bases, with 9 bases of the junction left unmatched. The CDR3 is CASGLGPGLAGGSNTGELFF. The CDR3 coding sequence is TGTGCTAGTGGTTTAGGTCCCGGACTAGCGGGAGGATCGAACACCGGGGAGCTGTTTTTT.

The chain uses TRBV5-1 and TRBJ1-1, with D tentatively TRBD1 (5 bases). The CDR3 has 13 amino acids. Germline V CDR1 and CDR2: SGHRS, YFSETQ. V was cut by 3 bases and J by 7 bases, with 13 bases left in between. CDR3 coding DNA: TGCGCCAGCAGCTCCGGGACTGAACTTGAAGCTTTCTTT. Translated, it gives CASSSGTELEAFF.

CDR3 coding DNA: TGCGCCAGCAGCATTGGGACAGTCCTCAATGAGCAGTTCTTC. Amino acids: CASSIGTVLNEQFF. This chain connects TRBV5-1 to TRBJ2-1, with 7 bases lining up with TRBD1. The CDR3 consists of 14 residues. Germline assignment: CDR1 SGHRS and CDR2 YFSETQ. V dropped 4 bases and J dropped 6; count of bases not matched to a gene: 7.

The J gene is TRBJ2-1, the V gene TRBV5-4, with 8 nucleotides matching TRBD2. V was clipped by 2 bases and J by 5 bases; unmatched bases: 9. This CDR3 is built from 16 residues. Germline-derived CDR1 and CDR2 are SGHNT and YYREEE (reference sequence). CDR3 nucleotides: TGTGCCAGCAGCTTCACCGGGGGTAGCGGGAACAATGAGCAGTTCTTC. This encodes CASSFTGGSGNNEQFF.

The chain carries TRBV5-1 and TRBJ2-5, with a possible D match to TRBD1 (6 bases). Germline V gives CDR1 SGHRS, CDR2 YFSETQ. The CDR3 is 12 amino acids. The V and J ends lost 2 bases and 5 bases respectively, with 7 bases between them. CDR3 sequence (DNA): TGCGCCAGCAGCTTAACAGGGGAGACCCAGTACTTC. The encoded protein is CASSLTGETQYF. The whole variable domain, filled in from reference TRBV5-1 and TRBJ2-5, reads KAGVTQTPRYLIKTRGQQVTLSCSPISGHRSVSWYQQTPGQGLQFLFEYFSETQRNKGNFPGRFSGRQFSNSRSEMNVSTLELGDSALYLCASSLTGETQYFGPGTRLLVL.

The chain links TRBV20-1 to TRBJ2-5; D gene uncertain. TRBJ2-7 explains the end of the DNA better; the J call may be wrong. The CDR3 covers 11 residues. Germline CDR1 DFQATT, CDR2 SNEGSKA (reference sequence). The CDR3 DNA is TGCAGTGCTCACAGCTCCTACGAGCAGTACTTC. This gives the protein CSAHSSYEQYF.

The CDR3 spells CASSLTGGGDTQYF. CDR3 sequence (DNA): TGTGCCAGCAGCTTAACAGGGGGCGGCGATACGCAGTATTTT. The V call is TRBV7-3, the J call TRBJ2-3, with 7 bases matching TRBD1. V lost 0 bases, J lost 6 bases, and 3 bases stayed unmatched. The CDR3 has 14 residues. Germline values: CDR1 SGHTA, CDR2 FQGTGA.

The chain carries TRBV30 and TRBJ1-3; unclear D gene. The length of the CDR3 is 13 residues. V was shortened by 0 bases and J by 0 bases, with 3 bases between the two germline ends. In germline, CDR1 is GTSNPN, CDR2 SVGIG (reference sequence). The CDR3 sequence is CAWSVASGNTIYF. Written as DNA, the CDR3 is TGTGCCTGGAGTGTGGCCTCTGGAAACACCATATATTTT.

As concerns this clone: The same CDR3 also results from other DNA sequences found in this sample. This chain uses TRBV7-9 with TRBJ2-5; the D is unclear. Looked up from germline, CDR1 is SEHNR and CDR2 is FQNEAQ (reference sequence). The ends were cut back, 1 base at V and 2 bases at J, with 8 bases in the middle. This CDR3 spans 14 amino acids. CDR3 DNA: TGTGCCAGCAGCTTAGGAACGGTACAAGAGACCCAGTACTTC. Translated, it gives CASSLGTVQETQYF.

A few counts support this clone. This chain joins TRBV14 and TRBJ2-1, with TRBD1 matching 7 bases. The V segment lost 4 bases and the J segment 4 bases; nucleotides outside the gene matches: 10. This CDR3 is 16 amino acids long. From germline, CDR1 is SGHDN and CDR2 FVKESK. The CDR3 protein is CASSLPGQYYYNEQFF. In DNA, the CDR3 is TGTGCCAGCAGCCTACCGGGACAGTACTATTACAATGAGCAGTTCTTC.

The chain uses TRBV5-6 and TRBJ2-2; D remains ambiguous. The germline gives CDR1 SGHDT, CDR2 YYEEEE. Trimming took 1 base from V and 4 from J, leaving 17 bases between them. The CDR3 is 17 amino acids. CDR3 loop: CASSLRRLALGTGELFF. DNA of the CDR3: TGTGCCAGCAGCTTGAGGAGACTGGCTTTGGGCACCGGGGAGCTGTTTTTT.

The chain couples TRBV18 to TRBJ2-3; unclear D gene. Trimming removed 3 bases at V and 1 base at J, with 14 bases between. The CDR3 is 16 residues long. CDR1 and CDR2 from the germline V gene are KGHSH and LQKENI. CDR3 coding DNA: TGTGCCAGCTCACCTACGCTCCCAGGCCGCACAGATACGCAGTATTTT. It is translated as CASSPTLPGRTDTQYF.

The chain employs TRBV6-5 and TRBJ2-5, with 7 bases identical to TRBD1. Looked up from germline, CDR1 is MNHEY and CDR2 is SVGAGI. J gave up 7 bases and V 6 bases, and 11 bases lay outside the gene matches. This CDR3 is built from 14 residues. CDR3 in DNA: TGTGCCAGCAGGACCACAGGGGAAGATGGGACCCAGTACTTC. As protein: CASRTTGEDGTQYF.

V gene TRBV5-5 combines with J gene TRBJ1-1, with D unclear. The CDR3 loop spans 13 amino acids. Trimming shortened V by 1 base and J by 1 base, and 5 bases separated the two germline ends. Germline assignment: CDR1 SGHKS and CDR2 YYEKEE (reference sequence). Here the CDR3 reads CASSLTANTEAFF. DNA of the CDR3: TGTGCCAGCAGCTTGACAGCGAACACTGAAGCTTTCTTT.

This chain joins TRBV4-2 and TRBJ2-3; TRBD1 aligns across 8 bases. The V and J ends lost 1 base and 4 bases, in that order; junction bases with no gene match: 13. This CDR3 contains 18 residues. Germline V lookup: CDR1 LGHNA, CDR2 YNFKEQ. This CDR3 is CASSQVRGGQGIPDTQYF. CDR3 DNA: TGTGCCAGCAGCCAAGTTAGGGGCGGACAGGGCATCCCAGATACGCAGTATTTT.

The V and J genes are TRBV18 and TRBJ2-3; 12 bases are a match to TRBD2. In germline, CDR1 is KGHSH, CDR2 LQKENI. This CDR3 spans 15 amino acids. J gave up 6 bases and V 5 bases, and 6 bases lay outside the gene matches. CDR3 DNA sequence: TGTGCCAGCTCAGTCGGACTAGCGGGAATGGATACGCAGTATTTT. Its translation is CASSVGLAGMDTQYF.

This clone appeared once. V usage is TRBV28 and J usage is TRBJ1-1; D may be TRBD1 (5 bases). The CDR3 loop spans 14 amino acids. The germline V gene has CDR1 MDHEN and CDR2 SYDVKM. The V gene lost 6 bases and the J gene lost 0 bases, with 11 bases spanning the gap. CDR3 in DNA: TGTGCCAGCAGGAAGGGGCCTATGAACACTGAAGCTTTCTTT. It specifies CASRKGPMNTEAFF.

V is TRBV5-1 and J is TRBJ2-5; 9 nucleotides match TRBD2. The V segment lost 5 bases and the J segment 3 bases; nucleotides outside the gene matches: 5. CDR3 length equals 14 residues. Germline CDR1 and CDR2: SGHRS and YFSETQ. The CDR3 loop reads CASRGASGEETQYF. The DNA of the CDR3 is TGCGCCAGCAGAGGGGCTAGCGGGGAAGAGACCCAGTACTTC.